A single sample is the source of the 20 T cell receptor beta chains below, sequenced in a study of cytomegalovirus exposure and HLA in healthy donors. Primers for the PCR totalled 60 Vbeta and 13 Jbeta. Only in-frame clones appear in the TCRdb table, and some are missing; sequencing was by immunoSEQ multiplex PCR. The sample has approximately 180,000 clones, around 83% seen once; the top ten hold less than 2%. The specimen was PBMCs. These receptors all come from a woman between 18 and 29 years old in good health and CMV-seronegative.

This rearrangement joins TRBV27 to TRBJ1-6; 7 bases are a match to TRBD1. The length of the CDR3 is 15 residues. Germline trimming cut 8 bases from V and 2 bases from J; bases unmatched to any gene: 6. Germline loops: CDR1 MNHEY, CDR2 SMNVEV (reference sequence). The CDR3 spells CASRRQGAYNSPLHF. CDR3 nucleotide sequence: TGTGCCAGCCGACGACAGGGTGCCTATAATTCACCCCTCCACTTT.

The V gene is TRBV7-8, the J gene TRBJ2-1; the match to TRBD2 covers 10 bases. V lost 0 bases and J lost 2; bases outside the gene matches: 7. Germline-derived CDR1 and CDR2 are SGHVS and FQNEAQ. The CDR3 runs to 18 residues. CDR3 region: CASSLALAGATTYNEQFF. CDR3 in DNA: TGTGCCAGCAGCTTAGCGCTAGCGGGAGCAACAACCTACAATGAGCAGTTCTTC.

This clone showed up just a few times. This sequence joins TRBV7-9 and TRBJ1-1, with 11 bases that match TRBD1. J was trimmed by 10 bases and V by 10 bases; bases with no gene match: 11. This CDR3 contains 13 residues. Germline V gene data show CDR1 as SEHNR and CDR2 as FQNEAQ (reference sequence). CDR3 amino acids: CATQLGQGAGAFF. CDR3 in DNA: TGTGCCACCCAATTAGGACAGGGGGCGGGAGCTTTCTTT. The whole variable domain, remainder taken from reference TRBV7-9 and TRBJ1-1, is DTGVSQNPRHKITKRGQNVTFRCDPISEHNRLYWYRQTLGQGPEFLTYFQNEAQLEKSRLLSDRFSAERPKGSFSTLEIQRTEQGDSAMYLCATQLGQGAGAFFGQGTRLTVV.

The V and J genes are TRBV30 and TRBJ1-5, with D tentatively TRBD1 (5 bases). The CDR3 has 15 amino acids. V was trimmed by 0 bases and J by 4 bases, leaving 13 bases between them. The germline CDR1 and CDR2 sequences are GTSNPN and SVGIG (reference sequence). Here the CDR3 reads CAWSVGPGQNQPQHF. The CDR3, as DNA: TGTGCCTGGAGTGTGGGGCCCGGACAAAATCAGCCCCAGCATTTT.

A word on this clone: One end of the junction does not line up with germline, which may come from a read error. Here the CDR3 DNA reads TGTGCCAGCAGCCCCCCGACGAGGGCCTACAGTGAGCAGTTCTTC. Translated: CASSPPTRAYSEQFF. The chain has TRBV28 and TRBJ2-1; D is perhaps TRBD2 (5 bases). The germline gives CDR1 MDHEN, CDR2 SYDVKM. The CDR3 totals 15 residues.

The chain has TRBV25-1 and TRBJ1-2; 8 positions match TRBD1. The V gene end was trimmed by 2 bases and the J gene end by 5 bases; junction bases not matched to a gene: 1. CDR3 length: 13 residues. Per the germline V gene, CDR1 is MGHDK and CDR2 is SYGVNS. CDR3 nucleotide sequence: TGTGCCAGCAGTGAACAGGGGGCGTATGGCTACACCTTC. Translated, it gives CASSEQGAYGYTF.

Written as DNA, the CDR3 is TGTGCCAGCTCACCCATACCGTTAGCGGCGGATACGCAGTATTTT. Residues: CASSPIPLAADTQYF. This chain links TRBV18 with TRBJ2-3, with a weak D call TRBD2 (6 bases). Trimming pared 3 bases from V and 6 bases from J, leaving 16 bases between. The germline gives CDR1 KGHSH, CDR2 LQKENI. This CDR3 has 15 amino acids.

The chain is built from TRBV30 and TRBJ1-4; 8 bases fit TRBD1. Germline assignment: CDR1 GTSNPN and CDR2 SVGIG (reference sequence). The CDR3 length is 13 residues. J lost 8 bases, V lost 3 bases, and 5 bases had no gene match. The CDR3 DNA is TGTGCCTGGAGAACAGGGGGAAGGGAAAAACTGTTTTTT. Translation gives CAWRTGGREKLFF.

The chain is built from TRBV5-6 and TRBJ2-4; perhaps TRBD2 as D (5 bases). The ends were cut back, 0 bases at V and 1 base at J, with 11 bases in the middle. From germline, CDR1 is SGHDT and CDR2 YYEEEE. This CDR3 contains 16 residues. CDR3 nucleotides: TGTGCCAGCAGCTTGGCGGCGGGCCTGGCCAAAAACATTCAGTACTTC. Translating gives CASSLAAGLAKNIQYF.

CDR3 DNA sequence: TGTGCCAGCACCCCCTCGGACTCTATATCCTCTGAAGCTTTCTTT. This translates into CASTPSDSISSEAFF. The genes are TRBV6-5 and TRBJ1-1; D is uncertain. Trimming left V 7 bases short and J 6 bases short, with 21 bases between. This CDR3 contains 15 residues. Germline CDR1 and CDR2: MNHEY and SVGAGI.

This clone appeared a few times. This chain uses TRBV5-1 with TRBJ1-1; TRBD1 matches at 8 bases. V lost 5 bases, J lost 7 bases, and 10 bases stayed unmatched. CDR3 size: 14 residues. CDR1 and CDR2 from the germline V gene are SGHRS and YFSETQ. The CDR3: CASRTGQGPSEAFF. The CDR3 coding sequence is TGCGCCAGCAGAACCGGACAGGGCCCTAGTGAAGCTTTCTTT. The entire variable domain, with the rest obtained from reference TRBV5-1 and TRBJ1-1, is as follows: KAGVTQTPRYLIKTRGQQVTLSCSPISGHRSVSWYQQTPGQGLQFLFEYFSETQRNKGNFPGRFSGRQFSNSRSEMNVSTLELGDSALYLCASRTGQGPSEAFFGQGTRLTVV.

This chain uses TRBV12-2 with TRBJ1-2; the tabulated D call, TRBD1, remains unverified against the DNA. TRBV12-2 is assigned pseudogene status. This CDR3 has 13 residues. In nucleotides, the CDR3 is TGTGCAAGTCGCTTGCCCCAGGGCAATGGCTACACCTTC. It translates to CASRLPQGNGYTF.

The CDR3 nucleotides are TGTGCCAGCAGTTTATGGCGTGAGTTGAACACTGAAGCTTTCTTT. This gives the protein CASSLWRELNTEAFF. The genes are TRBV28 and TRBJ1-1; D remains unclear. The length of the CDR3 is 15 residues. Germline loops: CDR1 MDHEN, CDR2 SYDVKM. V was pared by 0 bases and J by 0 bases, with 8 bases between.

The V and J genes are TRBV19 and TRBJ1-2; possible D gene TRBD1, 6 bases. V was shortened by 8 bases and J by 2 bases, with 9 bases between the two germline ends. Germline-derived CDR1 and CDR2 are LNHDA and SQIVND (reference sequence). This CDR3 region has 12 residues. The CDR3 DNA reads TGTGCCAGTTGGGACATCAACTATGGCTACACCTTC. Its translation is CASWDINYGYTF.

A note on this clone: Compared with germline, one end of the junction differs, possibly owing to a read error. This chain connects TRBV7-9 to TRBJ2-3; maybe TRBD1 (6 bases). The germline V gene has CDR1 SEHNR and CDR2 FQNEAQ (reference sequence). The CDR3 is 12 amino acids. CDR3 region: CSSSPGDDTQYF. Here the CDR3 DNA reads TGTTCCAGCAGCCCAGGGGACGATACGCAGTATTTT.

This chain joins TRBV5-6 and TRBJ1-2; no clear D gene. CDR1 and CDR2 (germline): SGHDT, YYEEEE. The V end lost 4 bases, the J end lost 0 bases, and 7 bases lay between the germline ends. The length of the CDR3 is 13 residues. The CDR3 region has the DNA TGTGCCAGCAGCGGCGGGACTAACTATGGCTACACCTTC. Amino acids: CASSGGTNYGYTF. Using reference TRBV5-6 and TRBJ1-2 for the parts outside the CDR3, the full variable domain is DAGVTQSPTHLIKTRGQQVTLRCSPKSGHDTVSWYQQALGQGPQFIFQYYEEEERQRGNFPDRFSGHQFPNYSSELNVNALLLGDSALYLCASSGGTNYGYTFGSGTRLTVV.

This chain links TRBV6-4 with TRBJ2-2; D is possibly TRBD2 (5 bases). The CDR3 spans 14 residues. The V gene lost 5 bases and the J gene lost 0 bases, with 7 bases spanning the gap. Germline V CDR1 and CDR2: MRHNA, SNTAGT. CDR3 sequence reads: CASSSGTNTGELFF. The DNA of the CDR3 is TGTGCCAGCAGTAGCGGCACGAACACCGGGGAGCTGTTTTTT.

The rearrangement links TRBV30 to TRBJ1-2, with 7 positions matching TRBD1. The CDR3 runs 13 residues. Germline V gene data show CDR1 as GTSNPN and CDR2 as SVGIG (reference sequence). The V gene end was trimmed by 0 bases and the J gene end by 8 bases; junction bases not matched to a gene: 6. As DNA, the CDR3 is TGTGCCTGGAGTGTAACCGGGACAGACGGCTACACCTTC. Its translation: CAWSVTGTDGYTF.

The chain links TRBV14 to TRBJ2-7, with D perhaps TRBD1 (6 bases). The germline CDR1 and CDR2 sequences are SGHDN and FVKESK. V lost 1 base, J lost 2 bases, and 15 bases lay in between. This CDR3 comprises 16 residues. The DNA for the CDR3 is TGTGCCAGCAGCCAAGTGACCCGGGACACGACCTACGAGCAGTACTTC. Translating gives CASSQVTRDTTYEQYF.

The J gene is TRBJ1-3, the V gene TRBV11-2; D is undetermined. The CDR3 spans 14 residues. CDR1 and CDR2 from the germline V gene are SGHAT and FQNNGV. Trimming stripped 1 base from V and 1 base from J, with 5 bases between. CDR3 DNA: TGTGCCAGCAGCTTAGTCCGGTCTGGAAACACCATATATTTT. This sequence encodes CASSLVRSGNTIYF.